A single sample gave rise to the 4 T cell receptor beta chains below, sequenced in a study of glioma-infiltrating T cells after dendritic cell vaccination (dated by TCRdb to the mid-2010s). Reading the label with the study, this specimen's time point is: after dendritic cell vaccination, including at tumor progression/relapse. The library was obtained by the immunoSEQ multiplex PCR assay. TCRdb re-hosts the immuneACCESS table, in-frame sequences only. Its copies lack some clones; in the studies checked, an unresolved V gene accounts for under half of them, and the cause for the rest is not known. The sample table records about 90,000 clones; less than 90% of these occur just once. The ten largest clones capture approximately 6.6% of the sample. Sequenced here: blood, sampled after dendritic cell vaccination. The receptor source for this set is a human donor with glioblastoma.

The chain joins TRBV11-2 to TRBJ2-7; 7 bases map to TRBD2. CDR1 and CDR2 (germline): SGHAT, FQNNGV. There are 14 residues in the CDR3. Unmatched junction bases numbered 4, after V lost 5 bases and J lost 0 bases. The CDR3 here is CASSPSGDSYEQYF. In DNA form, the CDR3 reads TGTGCCAGCAGCCCAAGCGGGGACTCCTACGAGCAGTACTTC. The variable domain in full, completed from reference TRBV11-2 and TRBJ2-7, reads EAGVAQSPRYKIIEKRQSVAFWCNPISGHATLYWYQQILGQGPKLLIQFQNNGVVDDSQLPKDRFSAERLKGVDSTLKIQPAKLEDSAVYLCASSPSGDSYEQYFGPGTRLTVT.

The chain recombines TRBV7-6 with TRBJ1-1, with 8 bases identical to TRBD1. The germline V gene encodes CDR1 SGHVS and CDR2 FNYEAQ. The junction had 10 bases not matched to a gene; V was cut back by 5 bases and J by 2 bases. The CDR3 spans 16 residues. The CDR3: CASSPTESGGNTEAFF. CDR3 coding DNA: TGTGCCAGCAGCCCAACAGAGTCAGGGGGCAACACTGAAGCTTTCTTT.

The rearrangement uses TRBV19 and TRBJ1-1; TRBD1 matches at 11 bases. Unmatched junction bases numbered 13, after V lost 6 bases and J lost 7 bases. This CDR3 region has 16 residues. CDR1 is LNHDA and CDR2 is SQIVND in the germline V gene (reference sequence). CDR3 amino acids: CASRSDRGQREGEAFF. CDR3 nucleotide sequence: TGTGCCAGTAGATCGGACAGGGGGCAGCGGGAAGGTGAAGCTTTCTTT. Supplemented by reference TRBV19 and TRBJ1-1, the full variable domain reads DGGITQSPKYLFRKEGQNVTLSCEQNLNHDAMYWYRQDPGQGLRLIYYSQIVNDFQKGDIAEGYSVSREKKESFPLTVTSAQKNPTAFYLCASRSDRGQREGEAFFGQGTRLTVV.

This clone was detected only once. CDR3 DNA sequence: TGTGCCAGCACCCGAGTCGGGGACAGCATCTATGGCTACACCTTC. This sequence encodes CASTRVGDSIYGYTF. The chain is built from TRBV5-5 and TRBJ1-2; 7 bases fit TRBD1. Germline V gives CDR1 SGHKS, CDR2 YYEKEE (reference sequence). The CDR3 consists of 15 residues. Germline trimming cut 6 bases from V and 4 bases from J; bases unmatched to any gene: 12.